One TCR beta chain is described in this entry. The antigen is not known. The CDR3 is made up of 11 amino acids. CDR1 is DFQATT, CDR2 SNEGSKA, per germline (reference sequence). V was clipped by 6 bases and J by 5 bases, with 11 bases between them. cDNA came from about 0.46 to 1 ug RNA primed by random hexamers. TCRdb fed the immunoSEQ multiplex PCR reads into MiXCR, producing one record per CDR3 protein. The sample comprises around 160,000 distinct CDR3 sequences, 90% to 95% of which are singletons, and over 0.12% rests with the top ten. The data were taken from a study of CD8 T cells in Susac syndrome. Notes on the study in general: An acknowledgment was made by the study that its TCR sequencing and HLA analysis involved relatively few individuals.

The receptor comes from a human donor in good health. V usage is TRBV20-1 and J usage is TRBJ2-7; D may be TRBD2 (6 bases). The specimen was CD4+ T cells from PBMCs. The DNA for the CDR3 is TGCAGTGCCGGCCCGGGGGACGAGCAGTACTTC. It is translated as CSAGPGDEQYF.